The rows below give T cell receptor beta chains drawn from one sample of a study of CD8+ T cells in alopecia areata. Libraries were prepared by immunoSEQ multiplex PCR; TCRdb keeps only in-frame clonotypes and omits some of them. The profile shows under 150,000 clones, approximately 65% of them singletons. Sequenced material: CD8+ T cells sorted from blood. The receptor set was obtained from a human donor in good health. Both conserved end residues are part of each CDR3. A D gene is named only where the DNA matches it firmly. Not all rows give a size; the values are once, few, many and, for expanded clones, a class.

TRBJ2-2 TRBV29-1 . . TGCAGCGTTGACAGGGCGAACACCGGGGAGCTGTTTTTT CSVDRANTGELFF
TRBJ2-7 TRBV5-1 . TRBD2 TGCGCCAGCAGCTTGGTAGGTGCTAGCGGGAGTGACGAGCAGTACTTC CASSLVGASGSDEQYF
TRBJ1-5 TRBV27 . TRBD1 TGTGCCAGCAGGGAGGGACAGGGGGCAATTGGGAGCAATCAGCCCCAGCATTTT CASREGQGAIGSNQPQHF
TRBJ2-3 TRBV27 . . TGTGCCAGCAGACTCGGCACAGGTCCCACAGATACGCAGTATTTT CASRLGTGPTDTQYF
TRBJ2-5 TRBV5-1 . TRBD1 TGCGCCAGCAGCTTGAGGGACAGTGGGTACCAAGAGACCCAGTACTTC CASSLRDSGYQETQYF
TRBJ2-1 TRBV25-1 few TRBD1 TGTGCCAGCAGTGGGACAGGGGGTACTAATGAGCAGTTCTTC CASSGTGGTNEQFF
TRBJ1-1 TRBV9 . TRBD1 TGTGCCAGCAGCGTAGCCAGAGACAGGGGGGACACTGAAGCTTTCTTT CASSVARDRGDTEAFF
TRBJ1-1 TRBV5-6 . TRBD1 TGTGCCAGCAGCGCAGGGGGCCCTAACACTGAAGCTTTCTTT CASSAGGPNTEAFF
TRBJ1-1 TRBV7-9 . . TGTGCCAGCAGCCCACCCTGGACAGCGAACACTGAAGCTTTCTTT CASSPPWTANTEAFF
TRBJ1-1 TRBV7-7 . . TGTGCCAGCAGGCGGTCCATGAACACTGAAGCTTTCTTT CASRRSMNTEAFF
TRBJ2-1 TRBV10-2 . . TGCGCCAGCAGCCCCTACAATGAGCAGTTCTTC CASSPYNEQFF
TRBJ2-5 TRBV13 . . TGTGCCAGCAGCTTACCTGGGTATGAGACCCAGTACTTC CASSLPGYETQYF
TRBJ1-5 TRBV25-1 . . TGTGCCAGCAGTGATGGCGGGCCCCAGCATTTT CASSDGGPQHF
TRBJ1-2 TRBV4-2 . TRBD1 TGTGCCAGCAGCCCGCCCGGGACAGGGTATGGCTACACCTTC CASSPPGTGYGYTF
TRBJ2-7 TRBV6-5 . . TGTGCCAGCAGTGTTCACAGGGACTACGAGCAGTACTTC CASSVHRDYEQYF
TRBJ2-7 TRBV5-8 . TRBD1 TGTGCCAGCAGCTATCCGGGACAGGGGAGCGAGCAGTACTTC CASSYPGQGSEQYF
TRBJ2-7 TRBV19 . . TGTGCCAGTAGTCCTCTCCTGACCGGGACACTTTACGAGCAGTACTTC CASSPLLTGTLYEQYF
TRBJ2-7 TRBV5-6 few TRBD2 TGTGCCAGCAGCTTGCCGGGACTAGCGGGAGGAGAGCACGAGCAGTACTTC CASSLPGLAGGEHEQYF
TRBJ2-7 TRBV15 . TRBD2 TGTGCCACCAGCAGAGAGGGAGGGTACGAGCAGTACTTC CATSREGGYEQYF
TRBJ2-3 TRBV2 . TRBD1 TGTGCCAGCAGAGGGACAGGGTTAGATACGCAGTATTTT CASRGTGLDTQYF
TRBJ2-1 TRBV28 . . TGTGCCAGCAAAGTTACCCCTGGGGCGGACAATGAGCAGTTCTTC CASKVTPGADNEQFF
TRBJ1-2 TRBV29-1 few . TGCAGCGTTGAAGGGGGCCCGGGACTCCTCTATGGCTACACCTTC CSVEGGPGLLYGYTF
TRBJ2-3 TRBV7-8 few TRBD2 TGTGCCAGCAGCTTAAGACTAGCGGGAGGACCAAACACAGATACGCAGTATTTT CASSLRLAGGPNTDTQYF
TRBJ2-7 TRBV28 . . TGTGCCAGCAGTTTCTACAGTAGCCAGCAGTACTTC CASSFYSSQQYF
TRBJ2-2 TRBV4-1 . TRBD2 TGCGCCAGCAGCCGAATAGCGGGAGGCCCTCGTCAGGCCGGGGAGCTGTTTTTT CASSRIAGGPRQAGELFF
TRBJ2-1 TRBV27 once . TGTGCCAGCAGTTTATCCCACCCGGGGCGTGAGCAGTTCTTC CASSLSHPGREQFF
TRBJ1-1 TRBV30 . . TGTGCCTGTAATACCAGGGATTTGAACACTGAAGCTTTCTTT CACNTRDLNTEAFF
TRBJ2-7 TRBV5-1 . . TGCGCCAGCAGCCCCCGATGGGGAGTAGACATCTACGAGCAGTACTTC CASSPRWGVDIYEQYF
TRBJ1-1 TRBV6-5 few . TGTGCCAGCAGTTACCCCTCCGACAGGATTAGTACTGAAGCTTTCTTT CASSYPSDRISTEAFF
TRBJ1-5 TRBV4-2 . . TGTGCCAGCAGCCAAGAGAACGTGAGACAGCCCCAGCATTTT CASSQENVRQPQHF
TRBJ2-7 TRBV20-1 . . TGCAGCGCGAGCCCCCACGAGCAGTACTTC CSASPHEQYF
TRBJ2-7 TRBV4-2 . . TGTGCCAGCAGCCAAGAGGTGAGCGAGCAGTACTTC CASSQEVSEQYF
TRBJ1-4 TRBV29-1 . . TGCAGCGTCACGACAGCAACTAATGAAAAACTGTTTTTT CSVTTATNEKLFF
TRBJ2-1 TRBV19 . . TGTGCCACCAAGGGGGAGAACTACAATGAGCAGTTCTTC CATKGENYNEQFF
TRBJ2-3 TRBV27 . TRBD2 TGTGCCAGCAGTCTAACACTAGCGGGTGGGCCAGATACGCAGTATTTT CASSLTLAGGPDTQYF
TRBJ1-2 TRBV14 few . TGTGCCAGCAGCCAAGTGAATGTTCCTGGAACCTATGGCTACACCTTC CASSQVNVPGTYGYTF
TRBJ1-1 TRBV29-1 few . TGCAGCGTTGCGGCAGGCGAAGCTTTCTTT CSVAAGEAFF
TRBJ1-2 TRBV29-1 . . TGCAGCGTTGACGGGACGACTTATGGCTACACCTTC CSVDGTTYGYTF
TRBJ1-2 TRBV27 . TRBD1 TGTGCCAGCAGTCCCCCTTCAGGGGGGAAAGGCTACACCTTC CASSPPSGGKGYTF
TRBJ2-3 TRBV29-1 . . TGCAGCGTTGTTTCTCATACGCAGTATTTT CSVVSHTQYF
TRBJ1-1 TRBV2 . . TGTGCCAGCAAGGGGCCGAACACTGAAGCTTTCTTT CASKGPNTEAFF
TRBJ1-1 TRBV29-1 . . TGCAGCGTTGAGTTGAGGGGACGGTTGTTGAACACTGAAGCTTTCTTT CSVELRGRLLNTEAFF
TRBJ2-3 TRBV27 . . TGTGCCAGCAGTTCGTTGAGCACAGATACGCAGTATTTT CASSSLSTDTQYF
TRBJ1-5 TRBV13 . TRBD1 TGTGCCAGCAGCTCCCGGACAGGGGAGCTGAGCAATCAGCCCCAGCATTTT CASSSRTGELSNQPQHF
TRBJ1-2 TRBV29-1 . TRBD1 TGCAGCGTTGGGGGACAGGCTTATGGCTACACCTTC CSVGGQAYGYTF
TRBJ2-7 TRBV29-1 . . TGCAGCGTTGCAGGGCAGGGTTACGAGCAGTACTTC CSVAGQGYEQYF
TRBJ2-7 TRBV6-1 . . TGTGCCAGCAGTGAAAATCACGAGCAGTACTTC CASSENHEQYF